There are many counts of the clone carrying this T cell receptor (beta chain). In the original analysis: Estimates of nucleated cell counts were drawn from the amplification of reference gene primers. Only in-frame clones appear in the TCRdb table, and some are missing; sequencing was by immunoSEQ multiplex PCR. Clone size and the V and J calls come from that table; the DNA yielded D and trimming. The sample lists 150,000 to 200,000 clones; roughly 90% were seen once. V shed 6 bases and J 4 bases; nucleotides not matched to a gene: 5. The CDR3 spans 13 residues. The sample originates from a study of blood T cell repertoires in COVID-19. Study-level background: From the United States, Italy and Spain came samples of acute and convalescent COVID-19. In each case, the material was cDNA or gDNA derived from T cells, B-cell-depleted T cells, or PBMCs.

The V gene is TRBV12-3 or TRBV12-4, the J gene TRBJ1-2; 7 bases map to TRBD1. Material: peripheral blood. The sequence derives from a man aged 25-45 years with COVID-19, enrolled during active disease. The CDR3 bases are TGTGCCAGCAGCCAGGGGACAGCCTATGGCTACACCTTC. Its protein is CASSQGTAYGYTF.